This T cell receptor (beta chain) was retrieved from a study of tumor and adjacent non-tumor tissue in lung cancer. Whole-study context: Stage I to III disease affected over nine men and 5 women aged about 31 to 80. On average, productive TCRbeta reads reached roughly 4 million per sample. Study results and caveats: Tumor tissue had significantly higher TCR diversity than normal lung.

Three rounds of nested PCR, following a modified ARM-PCR protocol, produced the TCRbeta library. A single record per CDR3 protein comes from TCRdb applying MiXCR to the multiplex PCR reads. The sample lists about 43,000 distinct CDR3 sequences, 60% occurring once. The template was RNA from unsorted bulk tissue. This non-tumor lung sample came from over 3 cm beyond the tumor edge. This clonotype appeared a few times. Its target is not known. A junction end diverges from the germline sequence, so it may reflect a read error. The CDR3 contains 12 residues. Germline V gene data show CDR1 as DFQATT and CDR2 as SNEGSKA (reference sequence).

The chain recombines TRBV20-1 with TRBJ1-1; TRBD1 agrees at 7 bases. Sequences were obtained from distant non-tumor lung tissue. The receptor comes from a man in his forties or fifties with non-small cell lung cancer. CDR3 nucleotides: TGCAGTGCTCGAGACAGGGTTACTGAAGCTTTCTTT. Its protein is CSARDRVTEAFF.